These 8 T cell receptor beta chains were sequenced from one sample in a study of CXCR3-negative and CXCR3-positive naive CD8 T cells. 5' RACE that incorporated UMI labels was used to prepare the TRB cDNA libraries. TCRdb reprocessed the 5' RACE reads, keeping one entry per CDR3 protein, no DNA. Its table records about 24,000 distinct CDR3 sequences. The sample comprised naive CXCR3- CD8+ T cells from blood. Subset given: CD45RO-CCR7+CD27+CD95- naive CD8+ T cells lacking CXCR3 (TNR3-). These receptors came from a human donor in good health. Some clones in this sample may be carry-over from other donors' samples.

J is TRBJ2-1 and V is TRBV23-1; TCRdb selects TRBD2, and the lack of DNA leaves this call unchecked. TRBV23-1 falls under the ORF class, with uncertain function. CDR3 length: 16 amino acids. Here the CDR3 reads CASSPRRDKLYNEQFF.

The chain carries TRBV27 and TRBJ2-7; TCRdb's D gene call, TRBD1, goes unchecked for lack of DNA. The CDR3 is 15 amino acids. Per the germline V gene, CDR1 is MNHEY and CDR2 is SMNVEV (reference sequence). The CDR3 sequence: CASNSGQESSYEQYF.

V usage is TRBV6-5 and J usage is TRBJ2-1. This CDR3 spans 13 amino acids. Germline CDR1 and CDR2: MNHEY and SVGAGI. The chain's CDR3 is CASSYSSWDEQFF.

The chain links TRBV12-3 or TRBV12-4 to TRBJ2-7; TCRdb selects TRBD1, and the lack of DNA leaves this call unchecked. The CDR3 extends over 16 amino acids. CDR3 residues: CASSITGTESSYEQYF.

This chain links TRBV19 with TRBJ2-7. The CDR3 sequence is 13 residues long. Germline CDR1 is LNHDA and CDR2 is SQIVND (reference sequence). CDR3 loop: CASSMTATYEQYF.

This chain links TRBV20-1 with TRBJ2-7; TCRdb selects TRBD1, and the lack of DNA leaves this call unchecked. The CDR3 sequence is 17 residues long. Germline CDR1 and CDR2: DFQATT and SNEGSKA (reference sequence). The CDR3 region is CSARGYSTGAIRGEQYF.

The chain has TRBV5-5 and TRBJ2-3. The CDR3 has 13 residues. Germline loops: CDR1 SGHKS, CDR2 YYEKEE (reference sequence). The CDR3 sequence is CASSLSPTDTQYF. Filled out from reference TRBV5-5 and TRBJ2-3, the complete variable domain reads DAGVTQSPTHLIKTRGQQVTLRCSPISGHKSVSWYQQVLGQGPQFIFQYYEKEERGRGNFPDRFSARQFPNYSSELNVNALLLGDSALYLCASSLSPTDTQYFGPGTRLTVL.

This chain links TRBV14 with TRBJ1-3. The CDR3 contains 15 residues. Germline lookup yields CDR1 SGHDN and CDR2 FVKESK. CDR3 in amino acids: CASSQYRGDGNTIYF.